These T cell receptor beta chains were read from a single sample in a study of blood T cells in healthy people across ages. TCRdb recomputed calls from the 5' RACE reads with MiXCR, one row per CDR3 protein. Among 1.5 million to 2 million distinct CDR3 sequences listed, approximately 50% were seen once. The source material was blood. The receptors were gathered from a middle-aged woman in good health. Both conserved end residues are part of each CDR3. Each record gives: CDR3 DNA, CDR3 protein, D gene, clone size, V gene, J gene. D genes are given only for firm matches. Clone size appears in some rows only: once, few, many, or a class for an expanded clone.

CDR3nt: TGCGCCAGCAGCGGGCTACGGACCAAAAACATTCAGTACTTC
CDR3aa: CASSGLRTKNIQYF
d_gene: NA
abundance: few
v_gene: TRBV10-2
j_gene: TRBJ2-4

CDR3nt: TGTGCCAGCAGGACTAGCGGGGGACAATCATCATACAATGAGCAGTTCTTC
CDR3aa: CASRTSGGQSSYNEQFF
d_gene: TRBD2
abundance: NA
v_gene: TRBV6-6
j_gene: TRBJ2-1

CDR3nt: TGTGCCAGCAGCGGGGGGACAGCCTTTCAGGAGACCCAGTACTTC
CDR3aa: CASSGGTAFQETQYF
d_gene: TRBD1
abundance: NA
v_gene: TRBV9
j_gene: TRBJ2-5

CDR3nt: TGTGCCAGCAGTTTACGGCGGGGGAGCGATGCTGGGGAGACCCAGTACTTC
CDR3aa: CASSLRRGSDAGETQYF
d_gene: TRBD2
abundance: NA
v_gene: TRBV28
j_gene: TRBJ2-5

CDR3nt: TGCGCCAGCAGCCACGCGACAGGGGTCGGGGAGATTGAGACCCAGTACTTC
CDR3aa: CASSHATGVGEIETQYF
d_gene: TRBD1
abundance: few
v_gene: TRBV4-3
j_gene: TRBJ2-5

CDR3nt: TGTGCCAGCAGCCCAACCGGGACTGAAACTAGCACAGATACGCAGTATTTT
CDR3aa: CASSPTGTETSTDTQYF
d_gene: NA
abundance: NA
v_gene: TRBV11-2
j_gene: TRBJ2-3

CDR3nt: TGTGCCAGCACCTGGGGGGTGGAGAATAATTCACCCCTCCACTTT
CDR3aa: CASTWGVENNSPLHF
d_gene: NA
abundance: few
v_gene: TRBV6-5
j_gene: TRBJ1-6

CDR3nt: TGTGCCAGCAGCCGGACTAGCGGGGGGTCTGGAGAGACCCAGTACTTC
CDR3aa: CASSRTSGGSGETQYF
d_gene: TRBD2
abundance: few
v_gene: TRBV11-1
j_gene: TRBJ2-5

CDR3nt: TGTGCCAGCAGCCTGGAGATGAACACTAAAGCTTTCTTT
CDR3aa: CASSLEMNTKAFF
d_gene: NA
abundance: NA
v_gene: TRBV11-3
j_gene: TRBJ1-1

CDR3nt: TGTGCCAGCACCGCCCCTCTAGCGAGGGAGCAGTTCTTC
CDR3aa: CASTAPLAREQFF
d_gene: NA
abundance: few
v_gene: TRBV5-6
j_gene: TRBJ2-1

CDR3nt: TGTGCCAGCACGAACAGCTTTAATTCACCCCTCCACTTT
CDR3aa: CASTNSFNSPLHF
d_gene: NA
abundance: few
v_gene: TRBV6-2/TRBV6-3
j_gene: TRBJ1-6

CDR3nt: TGCGCCAGCAGCCAGGCCCACTCGACAGGGATTGGCTACACCTTC
CDR3aa: CASSQAHSTGIGYTF
d_gene: TRBD1
abundance: NA
v_gene: TRBV4-3
j_gene: TRBJ1-2

CDR3nt: TGCGCCAGCAGTATAACGGGCTACACAGATACGCAGTATTTT
CDR3aa: CASSITGYTDTQYF
d_gene: NA
abundance: many
v_gene: TRBV4-1
j_gene: TRBJ2-3

CDR3nt: TGTGCCAGCAGTTATAGGTTAGCGGGCCCACCCCAGTTCTTC
CDR3aa: CASSYRLAGPPQFF
d_gene: TRBD2
abundance: NA
v_gene: TRBV6-2/TRBV6-3
j_gene: TRBJ2-1

CDR3nt: TGTGCCAGCAGCTTAGGACCGGATGCTGTGACAGGGTACGAGCAGTACTTC
CDR3aa: CASSLGPDAVTGYEQYF
d_gene: TRBD1
abundance: few
v_gene: TRBV7-9
j_gene: TRBJ2-7

CDR3nt: TGTGCCAGCAGTGATCCGCCAGGGGGAGCCCAGTACTTC
CDR3aa: CASSDPPGGAQYF
d_gene: TRBD1
abundance: few
v_gene: TRBV25-1
j_gene: TRBJ2-5

CDR3nt: TGCGCCAGCAGCGCTACGGGACAACCCTACGAGCAGTACTTC
CDR3aa: CASSATGQPYEQYF
d_gene: NA
abundance: once
v_gene: TRBV5-1
j_gene: TRBJ2-7

CDR3nt: TGTGCCATCAGGACCACCGGGACTAGCGGGGGACCCTACAATGAGCAGTTCTTC
CDR3aa: CAIRTTGTSGGPYNEQFF
d_gene: TRBD2
abundance: NA
v_gene: TRBV10-3
j_gene: TRBJ2-1

CDR3nt: TGCGCCAGCAGCTTGGATCCAGGGGGGAGCACCGGGGAGCTGTTTTTT
CDR3aa: CASSLDPGGSTGELFF
d_gene: NA
abundance: NA
v_gene: TRBV5-1
j_gene: TRBJ2-2

CDR3nt: TGTGCCAGCAGTCCAGGGCAAACCTACGAGCAGTTCTTC
CDR3aa: CASSPGQTYEQFF
d_gene: NA
abundance: NA
v_gene: TRBV2
j_gene: TRBJ2-1

CDR3nt: TGTGCCAGCGCCCGGGCCTACGAGCAGTACTTC
CDR3aa: CASARAYEQYF
d_gene: NA
abundance: few
v_gene: TRBV7-2
j_gene: TRBJ2-7

CDR3nt: TGTGCCAGCTATAGCGGTGAAAACGAGCAGTACTTC
CDR3aa: CASYSGENEQYF
d_gene: NA
abundance: few
v_gene: TRBV6-5
j_gene: TRBJ2-7

CDR3nt: TGTGCCAGCAGTTTCCCCTCAGGGTCGCAAGCGGGGTACAATGAGCAGTTCTTC
CDR3aa: CASSFPSGSQAGYNEQFF
d_gene: TRBD2
abundance: once
v_gene: TRBV12-3/TRBV12-4
j_gene: TRBJ2-1

CDR3nt: TGTGCCAGCAGCCAAGACTACGGGAAACCCCCAGGAAATGAGCAGTTCTTC
CDR3aa: CASSQDYGKPPGNEQFF
d_gene: NA
abundance: few
v_gene: TRBV7-9
j_gene: TRBJ2-1

CDR3nt: TGTGCCAGCAGCAGAACAGGGGAGACAAGCACTTCGCAGTACTTC
CDR3aa: CASSRTGETSTSQYF
d_gene: TRBD1
abundance: NA
v_gene: TRBV2
j_gene: TRBJ2-4

CDR3nt: TGTGCCAGCAGTCACGGACTAGCGGGGCAAGAGACCCAGTACTTC
CDR3aa: CASSHGLAGQETQYF
d_gene: TRBD2
abundance: few
v_gene: TRBV27
j_gene: TRBJ2-5

CDR3nt: TGTGCCAGCATAAAAGGACGGAACAATGAGCAGTTCTTC
CDR3aa: CASIKGRNNEQFF
d_gene: NA
abundance: few
v_gene: TRBV12-3/TRBV12-4
j_gene: TRBJ2-1

CDR3nt: TGCGCCAGCAGCCAGCTAGCAGAGATCAATGAGCAGTTCTTC
CDR3aa: CASSQLAEINEQFF
d_gene: NA
abundance: NA
v_gene: TRBV4-1
j_gene: TRBJ2-1

CDR3nt: TGCAGTGCTAGAGCCGTGCGGGAGACCCAGTACTTC
CDR3aa: CSARAVRETQYF
d_gene: NA
abundance: NA
v_gene: TRBV20-1
j_gene: TRBJ2-5

CDR3nt: TGCGCCAGCAGCACTCAACAGGGGTATGAGCAGTACTTC
CDR3aa: CASSTQQGYEQYF
d_gene: TRBD1
abundance: NA
v_gene: TRBV5-1
j_gene: TRBJ2-5

CDR3nt: TGTGCCAGCAGTCTCCGGGACAGGTTAAGCTCCTACGAGCAGTACTTC
CDR3aa: CASSLRDRLSSYEQYF
d_gene: TRBD1
abundance: few
v_gene: TRBV28
j_gene: TRBJ2-7

CDR3nt: TGTGCCAGCAGCCAGGGGAATGGCAATCAGCCCCAGCATTTT
CDR3aa: CASSQGNGNQPQHF
d_gene: NA
abundance: NA
v_gene: TRBV3-1
j_gene: TRBJ1-5